This TCR beta chain was sequenced for a study of T cell responses to AZD1222 COVID-19 vaccine. Study observations and caveats: Donors in the cohort were predominantly white British and more often female, and clonal diversity was possibly underestimated. Sampling captured repertoires only after the peak T cell response. The study reported that nearly half of spike-specific TCRs target unmutated variant regions. Spike-specific TCRs gained breadth and depth after people received two AZD1222 doses.

The CDR3 length is 14 residues. Germline lookup yields CDR1 MDHEN and CDR2 SYDVKM. V lost 2 bases and J lost 6, with 11 bases in between. Here immunoSEQ multiplex PCR was the method, and the copy in TCRdb shows in-frame clones only, minus some. Among 150,000 or so clones listed, more than 75% were seen once. A remark on this clone: Its specificity is not known.

The chain uses TRBV28 and TRBJ1-5; possible D gene TRBD1, 6 bases. The receptor comes from an adult in good health. The source material was peripheral blood, sampled on day 0 of AZD1222 vaccination. Written as DNA, the CDR3 is TGTGCCAGCAGTTTACGGGGGGCCGTTCAGCCCCAGCATTTT. The encoded protein is CASSLRGAVQPQHF.